What follows are 31 T cell receptor beta chains derived from one specimen sequenced in a study of glioma-infiltrating T cells after dendritic cell vaccination. The assay was immunoSEQ multiplex PCR, and TCRdb's table has in-frame clones only and misses some. The table includes over 80,000 clones, over 75% detected once. Sample time point: after dendritic cell vaccination, including at tumor progression/relapse. The sample consisted of blood, taken after dendritic cell vaccination. Source of these receptors: a human donor with glioblastoma.

This clone was counted a single time. V usage is TRBV6-6 and J usage is TRBJ1-1; 9 nucleotides match TRBD1. Looked up from germline, CDR1 is MNHNY and CDR2 is SVGAGI (reference sequence). This CDR3 comprises 14 residues. Losses at the gene ends were 2 bases for V and 4 bases for J; bases not matched to a gene: 2. CDR3 residues: CASSYDRGGTEAFF. The CDR3 DNA reads as TGTGCCAGCAGTTACGACAGGGGGGGCACTGAAGCTTTCTTT.

This clone was seen a single time. The gene calls are TRBV5-1 and TRBJ1-5; perhaps TRBD1 as D (5 bases). This CDR3 is built from 15 residues. The V end lost 4 bases, the J end lost 7 bases, and 18 bases lay between the germline ends. Germline assignment: CDR1 SGHRS and CDR2 YFSETQ. CDR3 nucleotide sequence: TGCGCCAGCAGCCCGACTGGGGGGAATGGGCAGCCCCAGCATTTT. Translating gives CASSPTGGNGQPQHF.

The chain couples TRBV25-1 to TRBJ2-2; TRBD1 aligns across 8 bases. Germline-derived CDR1 and CDR2 are MGHDK and SYGVNS. The CDR3 contains 16 residues. After removal of 6 bases from V and 4 bases from J, the junction contained 10 bases not matched to a gene. The CDR3 DNA is TGTGCCAGCAGCGAGACAGGGGCAAAGCTCACCGGGGAGCTGTTTTTT. Protein product: CASSETGAKLTGELFF.

CDR3: CAISADKGNEKLFF. CDR3 DNA: TGTGCCATCAGCGCGGACAAAGGGAATGAAAAACTGTTTTTT. V and J are TRBV10-3 and TRBJ1-4; D may be TRBD1 (5 bases). Germline CDR1 and CDR2: ENHRY and SYGVKD. Deletions cut 6 bases from V and 5 bases from J, with 13 bases between. The CDR3 length is 14 residues.

The rearrangement links TRBV18 to TRBJ1-1, with D possibly matching TRBD1 (5 bases). Between the trimmed V and J ends, which lost 0 bases and 8 bases, there was a span of 16 bases. The germline CDR1 and CDR2 sequences are KGHSH and LQKENI. This CDR3 region has 15 residues. The CDR3 bases are TGTGCCAGCTCACCACCGTCTCTGGCCCGACAGGAAGCTTTCTTT. Its protein product is CASSPPSLARQEAFF.

The CDR3 here is CASRATAVSGAQYF. In DNA form, the CDR3 reads TGTGCCAGCAGGGCGACAGCCGTTTCGGGGGCCCAGTACTTC. The genes are TRBV2 and TRBJ2-5; weak D call: TRBD2 (6 bases). Looked up from germline, CDR1 is SNHLY and CDR2 is FYNNEI. This CDR3 is built from 14 residues. V was cut by 6 bases and J by 9 bases, with 20 bases left in between.

Only one count was recorded for this clone. This rearrangement joins TRBV6-5 to TRBJ1-2, with TRBD1 matching 11 bases. J lost 7 bases, V lost 0 bases, and 7 bases had no gene match. CDR1 and CDR2 (germline): MNHEY, SVGAGI. The length of the CDR3 is 16 residues. DNA of the CDR3: TGTGCCAGCAGTTACTCCCTGGGACAGGGGGAGGGTGGCTACACCTTC. It specifies CASSYSLGQGEGGYTF.

The CDR3 here is CASSLDLTSGSETQYF. Written as DNA, the CDR3 is TGTGCCAGCAGCTTGGACCTAACTAGCGGGAGTGAGACCCAGTACTTC. The rearrangement links TRBV5-4 to TRBJ2-5, with 11 nucleotides matching TRBD2. The J segment lost 5 bases and the V segment lost 0 bases, leaving 6 bases of the junction unmatched. This CDR3 has 16 amino acids. In germline, CDR1 is SGHNT, CDR2 YYREEE (reference sequence).

The CDR3 DNA follows: TGTGCCAGCAGTTACCCGGCAGGGTCCTACGAGCAGTACGTC. This gives the protein CASSYPAGSYEQYV. The V gene is TRBV6-5, the J gene TRBJ2-7; tentative D call: TRBD1 (5 bases). The ends were cut back, 2 bases at V and 1 base at J, with 9 bases in the middle. Germline values: CDR1 MNHEY, CDR2 SVGAGI. The CDR3 is made up of 14 amino acids.

The chain has TRBV6-1 and TRBJ1-2; D is uncertain. V was trimmed by 3 bases and J by 6 bases, leaving 8 bases between them. This CDR3 contains 12 residues. Per the germline V gene, CDR1 is MNHNS and CDR2 is SASEGT. As DNA, the CDR3 is TGTGCCAGCAGTGATTATAGAGATGGCTACACCTTC. This gives the protein CASSDYRDGYTF.

This clone was counted a few times. One end of the junction fails to match germline, which may point to a read error. This rearrangement joins TRBV19 to TRBJ1-2; 8 bases fit TRBD1. The CDR3 covers 14 residues. CDR1 is LNHDA and CDR2 is SQIVND in the germline V gene (reference sequence). The DNA of the CDR3 is TGTGCCAGCAGTATAAGTCAGGACAGGGTTCGCTACACCTTC. It is translated as CASSISQDRVRYTF.

The V call is TRBV6-6, the J call TRBJ1-1; TRBD1 is a possible D gene (5 bases). Trimming removed 6 bases from V and 1 base from J, with 9 bases in between. Germline V gene sequence: CDR1 MNHNY, CDR2 SVGAGI (reference sequence). The CDR3 covers 13 residues. In DNA form, the CDR3 reads TGTGCCAGCAGCCACGGACAGAACACTGAAGCTTTCTTT. Protein sequence: CASSHGQNTEAFF.

The chain couples TRBV30 to TRBJ2-5, with 14 bases aligning to TRBD2. J gave up 5 bases and V 4 bases, and 9 bases lay outside the gene matches. Germline CDR1 and CDR2: GTSNPN and SVGIG (reference sequence). There are 16 residues in the CDR3. The CDR3 DNA sequence: TGTGCCTGGATCAGCGGACTAGCGGGAGGTGTCGAGACCCAGTACTTC. Translated, it gives CAWISGLAGGVETQYF.

This clone has a handful of counts. As DNA, the CDR3 is TGCGCCAGCAGCTCCGGACTTGGCCGAGGGGAGACCCAGTACTTC. It yields the protein CASSSGLGRGETQYF. The chain combines TRBV5-1 with TRBJ2-5; a possible D gene is TRBD2 (5 bases). Per the germline V gene, CDR1 is SGHRS and CDR2 is YFSETQ. Trimming removed 3 bases at V and 5 bases at J, with 17 bases between. The CDR3 has 15 amino acids.

The chain links TRBV9 to TRBJ2-2; 14 bases line up with TRBD2. Trimming at V came to 4 bases and at J to 4 bases, leaving 6 bases not matched to a gene. The CDR3 is 17 amino acids. Germline-derived CDR1 and CDR2 are SGDLS and YYNGEE. CDR3 residues: CASSMRTSGGTTGELFF. CDR3 nucleotide sequence: TGTGCCAGCAGCATGCGGACTAGCGGGGGGACCACCGGGGAGCTGTTTTTT.

The chain is built from TRBV7-6 and TRBJ1-1; a weak D match, TRBD1 (5 bases). The CDR3 is made up of 13 amino acids. Germline values: CDR1 SGHVS, CDR2 FNYEAQ. Trimming pared 5 bases from V and 0 bases from J, leaving 7 bases between. The CDR3 DNA is TGTGCCAGCAGCCCGACAGTGAACACTGAAGCTTTCTTT. Its protein is CASSPTVNTEAFF.

This chain links TRBV4-2 with TRBJ2-6; D unclear. The length of the CDR3 is 13 residues. Deletions cut 4 bases from V and 1 base from J, with 2 bases between. CDR1 LGHNA and CDR2 YNFKEQ come from the germline V gene. In DNA, the CDR3 is TGTGCCAGCAGCCCTTCTGGGGCCAACGTCCTGACTTTC. Translated: CASSPSGANVLTF.

V gene TRBV18 combines with J gene TRBJ1-1, with TRBD1 matching 7 bases. Germline lookup yields CDR1 KGHSH and CDR2 LQKENI. This CDR3 region has 16 residues. V shed 3 bases and J 5 bases; nucleotides not matched to a gene: 12. CDR3 sequence (DNA): TGTGCCAGCTCACCGTCGAAAGGGACAGCCGGGACTGAAGCTTTCTTT. It specifies CASSPSKGTAGTEAFF.

V gene TRBV5-1 combines with J gene TRBJ1-2; 9 nucleotides line up with TRBD1. From germline, CDR1 is SGHRS and CDR2 YFSETQ. Trimming removed 4 bases from V and 1 base from J; junction bases left unmatched: 8. This CDR3 has 16 amino acids. The CDR3 loop reads CASSDRGQGGNYGYTF. CDR3 DNA sequence: TGCGCCAGCAGCGACCGGGGACAGGGAGGTAACTATGGCTACACCTTC. Full variable domain (outside the CDR3, taken from reference TRBV5-1 and TRBJ1-2): KAGVTQTPRYLIKTRGQQVTLSCSPISGHRSVSWYQQTPGQGLQFLFEYFSETQRNKGNFPGRFSGRQFSNSRSEMNVSTLELGDSALYLCASSDRGQGGNYGYTFGSGTRLTVV.

The chain combines TRBV19 with TRBJ1-2; D perhaps matches TRBD1 (5 bases). CDR3 length equals 14 residues. V lost 3 bases and J 4 bases, leaving 12 bases between the germline ends. The germline CDR1 and CDR2 sequences are LNHDA and SQIVND (reference sequence). CDR3 in DNA: TGTGCCAGTAGTATTAGCCAGGGAACCTATGGCTACACCTTC. Its translation: CASSISQGTYGYTF.

This clone was seen a single time. This sequence joins TRBV2 and TRBJ2-7; 9 bases map to TRBD2. Germline V gives CDR1 SNHLY, CDR2 FYNNEI. The trim removed 5 bases at V and 3 bases at J, leaving 5 bases unmatched. The CDR3 length is 14 residues. CDR3 amino acids: CASSRSGGHYEQYF. The CDR3 DNA reads TGTGCCAGCAGTAGGAGCGGGGGGCACTACGAGCAGTACTTC.

CDR3 loop: CAWRRAANTGELFF. In DNA form, the CDR3 reads TGTGCCTGGAGGAGGGCGGCGAACACCGGGGAGCTGTTTTTT. The rearrangement uses TRBV30 and TRBJ2-2; possibly TRBD2 for D (5 bases). Trimming took 3 bases from V and 0 from J, leaving 8 bases between them. Germline V gives CDR1 GTSNPN, CDR2 SVGIG (reference sequence). The CDR3 runs 14 residues.

The CDR3 here is CASSSGTNSYNEQFF. DNA for the CDR3: TGTGCCAGCAGTTCCGGGACAAACTCCTACAATGAGCAGTTCTTC. The chain recombines TRBV6-4 with TRBJ2-1; D perhaps matches TRBD1 (6 bases). Germline CDR1 MRHNA, CDR2 SNTAGT. V shed 5 bases and J shed 0 bases, with 11 bases lying between them. The length of the CDR3 is 15 residues.

The chain links TRBV6-5 to TRBJ1-1; D not resolved. The CDR3 consists of 15 residues. V was cut by 7 bases and J by 2 bases, with 17 bases left in between. Germline V gene lookup returns CDR1 MNHEY and CDR2 SVGAGI. The CDR3 region has the DNA TGTGCCAGCATTCAACCGAGAGCTACCAACACTGAAGCTTTCTTT. Protein product: CASIQPRATNTEAFF.

This chain joins TRBV2 and TRBJ1-2; no reliable D call. The CDR3 is made up of 10 amino acids. Germline lookup yields CDR1 SNHLY and CDR2 FYNNEI. V gave up 9 bases and J gave up 7 bases, with 9 bases separating them. The CDR3: CARRELGYTF. The CDR3 region has the DNA TGTGCCAGGCGGGAACTTGGCTACACCTTC.

The chain uses TRBV7-2 and TRBJ2-7, with D possibly being TRBD2 (6 bases). Germline V gene data show CDR1 as SGHTA and CDR2 as FQGNSA. The CDR3 has 13 residues. Here the CDR3 reads CASSRAGSHERYV. The CDR3 nucleotides are TGTGCCAGCAGCCGGGCGGGGTCCCACGAGCGGTACGTC.

This clone was recorded only once. The chain has TRBV9 and TRBJ1-2, with 11 bases that match TRBD1. The CDR3 runs 15 residues. The V segment lost 3 bases and the J segment 9 bases; nucleotides outside the gene matches: 10. Germline assignment: CDR1 SGDLS and CDR2 YYNGEE. This CDR3 reads CASSEQPGQGVRYTF. In DNA, the CDR3 is TGTGCCAGCAGCGAACAACCGGGACAGGGGGTTCGCTACACCTTC.

V gene TRBV7-2 combines with J gene TRBJ1-5; D is unclear. The CDR3 contains 15 residues. CDR1 and CDR2 from the germline V gene are SGHTA and FQGNSA. Trimming left V 1 base short and J 0 bases short, with 7 bases between. CDR3 sequence (DNA): TGTGCCAGCAGCTTAGACAGAAATAGCAATCAGCCCCAGCATTTT. Its translation: CASSLDRNSNQPQHF.

The chain links TRBV5-6 to TRBJ2-7, with TRBD1 as a possible D gene (6 bases). Per the germline V gene, CDR1 is SGHDT and CDR2 is YYEEEE. The CDR3 is made up of 14 amino acids. CDR3 sequence (DNA): TGTGCCGGCAGCTTGTACTGGGACACGGCCGAGCAGTACGTC. Its protein product is CAGSLYWDTAEQYV.

This clone has a single count. The V call is TRBV5-1, the J call TRBJ1-3; D might be TRBD1 (5 bases). Germline-derived CDR1 and CDR2 are SGHRS and YFSETQ. Trimming cost V 2 bases and J 0 bases, with 6 bases left between them. The length of the CDR3 is 14 residues. The CDR3, as DNA: TGCGCCAGCAGCTTCGGGGGCTCTGGAAACACCATATATTTT. Translated: CASSFGGSGNTIYF.

The genes are TRBV4-1 and TRBJ2-7, with 9 nucleotides matching TRBD1. Germline V lookup: CDR1 MGHRA, CDR2 YSYEKL. The CDR3 runs to 18 residues. V was clipped by 0 bases and J by 0 bases; unmatched bases: 9. In nucleotides, the CDR3 is TGCGCCAGCAGCCAAGATTACCGTACAGGGGGCGCCTCCTACGAGCAGTACTTC. It yields the protein CASSQDYRTGGASYEQYF.